These 28 T cell receptor beta chains share one sample of origin, sequenced in a study of blood T cell repertoires in COVID-19. The protocol was immunoSEQ multiplex PCR, while the TCRdb copy is restricted to in-frame clones and leaves out a portion. The table includes 240,000 or so clones, 90% detected once. Sequenced: PBMCs or T cells enriched from blood (not recorded which). The source is a man aged 50 to 60 who had been exposed to COVID-19.

The chain is built from TRBV10-1 and TRBJ1-5; no clear D gene. The CDR3 loop spans 16 amino acids. V was clipped by 7 bases and J by 0 bases, with 16 bases between them. CDR1 is WNHNN and CDR2 is SYGVQD in the germline V gene (reference sequence). CDR3 nucleotides: TGCGCCAGCATGAGGACGGAGGGTTATAGCAATCAGCCCCAGCATTTT. Translation gives CASMRTEGYSNQPQHF.

This rearrangement joins TRBV9 to TRBJ1-3, with D perhaps TRBD1 (6 bases). CDR1 SGDLS and CDR2 YYNGEE come from the germline V gene. The CDR3 totals 17 residues. The V end lost 0 bases, the J end lost 0 bases, and 13 bases lay between the germline ends. This chain's CDR3 is CASSVVPGVSSGNTIYF. CDR3 coding DNA: TGTGCCAGCAGCGTAGTCCCAGGGGTAAGCTCTGGAAACACCATATATTTT. Full variable domain (remainder filled in from reference TRBV9 and TRBJ1-3): DSGVTQTPKHLITATGQRVTLRCSPRSGDLSVYWYQQSLDQGLQFLIQYYNGEERAKGNILERFSAQQFPDLHSELNLSSLELGDSALYFCASSVVPGVSSGNTIYFGEGSWLTVV.

The chain combines TRBV7-9 with TRBJ2-1; 10 nucleotides match TRBD1. CDR1 and CDR2 (germline): SEHNR, FQNEAQ (reference sequence). Trimming took 5 bases from V and 2 from J; bases not matched to a gene: 3. The CDR3 contains 15 residues. For the CDR3, the DNA is TGTGCCAGCAGCCGCGGGACAGGGGCCTACAATGAGCAGTTCTTC. Translation: CASSRGTGAYNEQFF. Full variable domain (rest looked up from reference TRBV7-9 and TRBJ2-1): DTGVSQNPRHKITKRGQNVTFRCDPISEHNRLYWYRQTLGQGPEFLTYFQNEAQLEKSRLLSDRFSAERPKGSFSTLEIQRTEQGDSAMYLCASSRGTGAYNEQFFGPGTRLTVL.

The gene calls are TRBV5-1 and TRBJ1-1; D might be TRBD1 (6 bases). There are 14 residues in the CDR3. V gave up 4 bases and J gave up 1 base, with 11 bases separating them. The germline gives CDR1 SGHRS, CDR2 YFSETQ. For the CDR3, the DNA is TGCGCCAGCAGCCAGGGACAACCGAACACTGAAGCTTTCTTT. As protein: CASSQGQPNTEAFF.

The CDR3 spells CASTRPGQPNTGELFF. DNA of the CDR3: TGTGCCAGCACCCGACCGGGACAGCCAAACACCGGGGAGCTGTTTTTT. The chain couples TRBV5-4 to TRBJ2-2, with 7 bases identical to TRBD1. The CDR3 runs 16 residues. With 6 bases clipped from V and 2 bases from J, the junction kept 10 bases outside the gene matches. Germline assignment: CDR1 SGHNT and CDR2 YYREEE (reference sequence).

The chain recombines TRBV2 with TRBJ1-2; TRBD1 aligns across 8 bases. V dropped 8 bases and J dropped 0; count of bases not matched to a gene: 11. Germline values: CDR1 SNHLY, CDR2 FYNNEI. This CDR3 has 16 amino acids. CDR3 sequence reads: CASRRQGAQANYGYTF. CDR3 nucleotide sequence: TGTGCCAGCCGAAGGCAGGGGGCTCAAGCTAACTATGGCTACACCTTC. Filled out from reference TRBV2 and TRBJ1-2, the complete variable domain reads EPEVTQTPSHQVTQMGQEVILRCVPISNHLYFYWYRQILGQKVEFLVSFYNNEISEKSEIFDDQFSVERPDGSNFTLKIRSTKLEDSAMYFCASRRQGAQANYGYTFGSGTRLTVV.

The V gene is TRBV5-4, the J gene TRBJ1-1; weak D call: TRBD1 (5 bases). Trimming left V 1 base short and J 8 bases short, with 9 bases between. The length of the CDR3 is 12 residues. CDR1 is SGHNT and CDR2 is YYREEE in the germline V gene (reference sequence). This CDR3 reads CASSLKEGEAFF. CDR3 sequence (DNA): TGTGCCAGCAGCTTGAAGGAGGGGGAAGCTTTCTTT.

The chain recombines TRBV3-1 (or the pseudogene TRBV3-2) with TRBJ1-2; D might be TRBD1 (5 bases). Between the trimmed V and J ends, which lost 1 base and 5 bases, there was a span of 11 bases. Germline values: CDR1 LGHDT, CDR2 YNNKEL (reference sequence). The CDR3 length is 14 residues. CDR3 loop: CASSQVGGEYGYTF. CDR3 coding DNA: TGTGCCAGCAGCCAAGTTGGAGGGGAGTATGGCTACACCTTC.

The chain combines TRBV5-5 with TRBJ2-1; 11 bases align to TRBD2. The CDR3 totals 17 residues. V shed 4 bases, J shed 0 bases, and the junction held 6 bases outside the gene matches. Germline CDR1 reads SGHKS; CDR2 reads YYEKEE (reference sequence). Written as DNA, the CDR3 is TGTGCCAGCAGCCTGCGACTAGCGGGATTCTCCTACAATGAGCAGTTCTTC. It specifies CASSLRLAGFSYNEQFF.

The V call is TRBV19, the J call TRBJ1-3; TRBD1 is a possible D gene (6 bases). This CDR3 is 15 amino acids long. The germline V and J ends were trimmed by 6 bases and 0 bases, with 12 bases remaining between them. CDR1 LNHDA and CDR2 SQIVND come from the germline V gene (reference sequence). CDR3 protein: CASRRRGRSGNTIYF. The CDR3 DNA sequence: TGTGCCAGTAGAAGGCGGGGGCGCTCTGGAAACACCATATATTTT.

The sample holds one count of this clone. At the DNA level, this CDR3 is encoded by other sequences in the same sample as well. J is TRBJ1-1 and V is TRBV5-1, with D tentatively TRBD1 (5 bases). The germline V gene has CDR1 SGHRS and CDR2 YFSETQ. The CDR3 consists of 14 residues. V was clipped by 4 bases and J by 4 bases, with 14 bases between them. The CDR3 loop reads CASSLQGLGTEAFF. The DNA of the CDR3 is TGCGCCAGCAGCCTCCAGGGTTTGGGCACTGAAGCTTTCTTT.

Details on this clone: An end of the junction does not agree with germline; a read error may underlie this. The chain links TRBV2 to TRBJ1-6, with TRBD1 identical over 10 bases. The CDR3 has 14 amino acids. From germline, CDR1 is SNHLY and CDR2 FYNNEI. CDR3 nucleotides: TGTGCCAGCAGGGATGACAGGGGGCATTCGCCCCTCCACTTT. It yields the protein CASRDDRGHSPLHF.

The V call is TRBV9, the J call TRBJ1-1; TRBD1 is a possible D gene (5 bases). Germline lookup yields CDR1 SGDLS and CDR2 YYNGEE. This CDR3 has 14 amino acids. Trimming stripped 0 bases from V and 6 bases from J, with 12 bases between. CDR3 sequence reads: CASSVGRGQSEAFF. The CDR3 nucleotides are TGTGCCAGCAGCGTAGGTAGGGGCCAATCTGAAGCTTTCTTT. Supplemented by reference TRBV9 and TRBJ1-1, the full variable domain reads DSGVTQTPKHLITATGQRVTLRCSPRSGDLSVYWYQQSLDQGLQFLIQYYNGEERAKGNILERFSAQQFPDLHSELNLSSLELGDSALYFCASSVGRGQSEAFFGQGTRLTVV.

The rearrangement links TRBV5-1 to TRBJ1-1; 7 bases match TRBD1. The trim removed 4 bases at V and 1 base at J, leaving 4 bases unmatched. Per germline, CDR1 SGHRS and CDR2 YFSETQ. The CDR3 loop spans 14 amino acids. Written as DNA, the CDR3 is TGCGCCAGCAGCCGGGGACAGACGAACACTGAAGCTTTCTTT. Translation: CASSRGQTNTEAFF. Full variable domain (remainder filled in from reference TRBV5-1 and TRBJ1-1): KAGVTQTPRYLIKTRGQQVTLSCSPISGHRSVSWYQQTPGQGLQFLFEYFSETQRNKGNFPGRFSGRQFSNSRSEMNVSTLELGDSALYLCASSRGQTNTEAFFGQGTRLTVV.

The rearrangement joins TRBV5-1 to TRBJ2-6, with D uncertain. The length of the CDR3 is 15 residues. Trimming removed 5 bases at V and 2 bases at J, with 11 bases between. The V gene's germline CDR1 is SGHRS and CDR2 YFSETQ. The CDR3 DNA reads as TGCGCCAGCAGTCCCGTGCAGGCTGGGGCCAACGTCCTGACTTTC. The encoded protein is CASSPVQAGANVLTF.

This rearrangement joins TRBV6-2 or TRBV6-3 to TRBJ2-2; 7 bases agree with TRBD1. Germline trimming cut 5 bases from V and 2 bases from J; bases unmatched to any gene: 8. Germline assignment: CDR1 MNHEY and CDR2 SVGEGT. This CDR3 is built from 16 residues. The CDR3 bases are TGTGCCAGCAGTCCCCAGGGGGTTATTAACACCGGGGAGCTGTTTTTT. This translates into CASSPQGVINTGELFF.

The chain uses TRBV11-3 and TRBJ1-6; no definite D call. V was trimmed by 2 bases and J by 6 bases, leaving 5 bases between them. The CDR3 length is 13 residues. CDR1 and CDR2 from the germline V gene are SGHNT and YENEEA. CDR3 sequence: CASSLFRNSPLHF. In DNA form, the CDR3 reads TGTGCCAGCAGCTTATTCCGTAATTCACCCCTCCACTTT.

The V call is TRBV15, the J call TRBJ2-2; TRBD2 matches at 7 bases. The CDR3 extends over 18 amino acids. CDR1 is LNHNV, CDR2 YYDKDF, per germline (reference sequence). The V and J ends lost 5 bases and 2 bases, in that order; junction bases with no gene match: 14. CDR3 sequence reads: CATSSPTGGTGNTGELFF. For the CDR3, the DNA is TGTGCCACCAGCTCCCCAACCGGGGGGACGGGAAACACCGGGGAGCTGTTTTTT.

V is TRBV28 and J is TRBJ2-7; no reliable D call. V dropped 3 bases and J dropped 2 bases, with 8 bases sitting between them. The CDR3 extends over 13 amino acids. Germline CDR1 MDHEN, CDR2 SYDVKM. CDR3 sequence: CASSLAQTYEQYF. The CDR3 nucleotides are TGTGCCAGCAGTTTGGCCCAAACCTACGAGCAGTACTTC.

V and J are TRBV7-3 and TRBJ2-5; 7 bases align to TRBD2. Unmatched junction bases numbered 10, after V lost 2 bases and J lost 1 base. The CDR3 sequence is 17 residues long. Germline V gene sequence: CDR1 SGHTA, CDR2 FQGTGA. The CDR3 DNA reads TGTGCCAGCAGCTTAGGGGTTGGAGGCGGGGGCCAAGAGACCCAGTACTTC. As protein: CASSLGVGGGGQETQYF.

The chain couples TRBV18 to TRBJ1-2; a weak D match, TRBD1 (6 bases). From germline, CDR1 is KGHSH and CDR2 LQKENI. This CDR3 spans 16 amino acids. Trimming left V 5 bases short and J 2 bases short, with 18 bases between. The CDR3 coding sequence is TGTGCCAGCTCATCTATGACAGGATCCCTCAACTATGGCTACACCTTC. Translating it yields CASSSMTGSLNYGYTF.

The rearrangement joins TRBV5-5 to TRBJ1-6; 7 bases agree with TRBD1. Germline CDR1 and CDR2: SGHKS and YYEKEE (reference sequence). The CDR3 totals 16 residues. V gave up 0 bases and J gave up 10 bases; unmatched junction bases: 10. CDR3 protein: CASSLATLVGGSPLHF. The CDR3 bases are TGTGCCAGCAGCTTGGCCACCTTGGTAGGGGGCTCACCCCTCCACTTT. The full variable domain, its missing parts supplied by reference TRBV5-5 and TRBJ1-6, is DAGVTQSPTHLIKTRGQQVTLRCSPISGHKSVSWYQQVLGQGPQFIFQYYEKEERGRGNFPDRFSARQFPNYSSELNVNALLLGDSALYLCASSLATLVGGSPLHFGNGTRLTVT.

The genes are TRBV18 and TRBJ1-6; weak D call: TRBD1 (5 bases). The germline V and J ends were trimmed by 1 base and 8 bases, with 12 bases remaining between them. The germline V gene encodes CDR1 KGHSH and CDR2 LQKENI. The CDR3 extends over 15 amino acids. The CDR3 loop reads CASSPRAGRDSPLHF. In DNA form, the CDR3 reads TGTGCCAGCTCACCACGGGCAGGGAGGGATTCACCCCTCCACTTT. Using reference TRBV18 and TRBJ1-6 for the parts outside the CDR3, the full variable domain is NAGVMQNPRHLVRRRGQEARLRCSPMKGHSHVYWYRQLPEEGLKFMVYLQKENIIDESGMPKERFSAEFPKEGPSILRIQQVVRGDSAAYFCASSPRAGRDSPLHFGNGTRLTVT.

Only a few counts were recorded for this clone. This chain connects TRBV21-1 to TRBJ2-7; the table's TRBD2 call for D was not verified on the DNA. TRBV21-1 is marked as a pseudogene. The CDR3 consists of 17 residues. CDR3 amino acids: CASSKEAASGRSYEQYV. In DNA form, the CDR3 reads TGTGCCAGCAGCAAAGAGGCGGCCAGCGGGAGGTCCTACGAGCAGTACGTC.

The chain joins TRBV28 to TRBJ2-1; 7 bases match TRBD2. The CDR3 totals 12 residues. J was trimmed by 10 bases and V by 5 bases; bases with no gene match: 5. Germline loops: CDR1 MDHEN, CDR2 SYDVKM. This chain's CDR3 is CASSPTSWEQFF. The CDR3 nucleotides are TGTGCCAGCAGTCCGACTAGCTGGGAGCAGTTCTTC.

The V call is TRBV9, the J call TRBJ2-1; TRBD2 matches at 11 bases. This CDR3 comprises 16 residues. Germline CDR1 and CDR2: SGDLS and YYNGEE. The V and J ends lost 0 bases and 7 bases, in that order; junction bases with no gene match: 6. The CDR3, as DNA: TGTGCCAGCAGCGTAGGGCCTAGCGGGGGGTGGAATGAGCAGTTCTTC. Amino acids: CASSVGPSGGWNEQFF.

The chain recombines TRBV3-1 (or the pseudogene TRBV3-2) with TRBJ1-1, with D hard to call. Germline-derived CDR1 and CDR2 are LGHDT and YNNKEL (reference sequence). With 0 bases removed from V and 10 bases from J, the gap between germline ends came to 15 bases. This CDR3 comprises 14 residues. Written as DNA, the CDR3 is TGTGCCAGCAGCCAAGATAGGATCACTACCGGAGCTTTCTTT. Its protein product is CASSQDRITTGAFF.

The CDR3 loop reads CASSLSQNNEQFF. The CDR3 coding sequence is TGTGCCAGCAGTTTATCACAAAACAATGAGCAGTTCTTC. The chain couples TRBV28 to TRBJ2-1; D remains unclear. There are 13 residues in the CDR3. CDR1 is MDHEN and CDR2 is SYDVKM in the germline V gene. V gave up 1 base and J gave up 5 bases, with 6 bases separating them.